One and the same sample provided the 28 T cell receptor beta chains below, sequenced in a study of shared clonotypes between healthy human individuals. Method: immunoSEQ multiplex PCR; TCRdb's copy keeps in-frame clones and lacks some. The sample yields about 600,000 clones, 97% seen once. Sequencing input: naive CD4+ T cells sorted from blood. The sample's subset: CD45RA+ positively selected. Every receptor here comes from a woman aged 25 to 39 in good health.

The chain is built from TRBV5-5 and TRBJ2-3; D not resolved. The germline gives CDR1 SGHKS, CDR2 YYEKEE (reference sequence). Trimming pared 0 bases from V and 2 bases from J, leaving 10 bases between. The CDR3 sequence is 15 residues long. CDR3 nucleotides: TGTGCCAGCAGCTTGGCCGACGGACCCACAGATACGCAGTATTTT. This translates into CASSLADGPTDTQYF.

The chain recombines TRBV10-2 with TRBJ1-1; no clear D. Trimming took off 3 bases at V and 1 base at J, with 6 bases between the two ends. The CDR3 consists of 13 residues. CDR1 is WSHSY and CDR2 is SAAADI in the germline V gene. CDR3 protein: CASSDLANTEAFF. CDR3 nucleotide sequence: TGCGCCAGCAGTGATCTGGCGAACACTGAAGCTTTCTTT.

The chain joins TRBV29-1 to TRBJ2-7; unclear D gene. Trimming took off 4 bases at V and 2 bases at J, with 9 bases between the two ends. CDR1 and CDR2 from the germline V gene are SQVTM and ANQGSEA. The CDR3 spans 12 residues. The CDR3 loop is CSVGTEPYEQYF. In DNA form, the CDR3 reads TGCAGCGTTGGGACGGAACCCTACGAGCAGTACTTC.

This chain joins TRBV5-8 and TRBJ2-1, with D hard to call. CDR1 and CDR2 (germline): SGHTS, YDEGEE. Trimming took off 2 bases at V and 8 bases at J, with 17 bases between the two ends. The length of the CDR3 is 15 residues. DNA for the CDR3: TGTGCCAGCAGCTTACAACTTCGAGCTGGCCATGAGCAGTTCTTC. Its protein product is CASSLQLRAGHEQFF.

This chain uses TRBV19 with TRBJ2-6; no firm D call. The CDR3 consists of 16 residues. Per the germline V gene, CDR1 is LNHDA and CDR2 is SQIVND (reference sequence). Trimming removed 1 base at V and 2 bases at J, with 9 bases between. CDR3 bases: TGTGCCAGTAGTATAGTTCCGCTGGCTGGGGCCAACGTCCTGACTTTC. Translation gives CASSIVPLAGANVLTF.

V usage is TRBV18 and J usage is TRBJ2-3, with 10 bases identical to TRBD2. The CDR3 runs to 16 residues. Looked up from germline, CDR1 is KGHSH and CDR2 is LQKENI. With V trimmed by 3 bases and J by 0 bases, 3 bases remained unmatched. This CDR3 is CASSPLAGGSTDTQYF. The CDR3 DNA is TGTGCCAGCTCACCCTTAGCGGGAGGAAGCACAGATACGCAGTATTTT.

This rearrangement joins TRBV10-1 to TRBJ2-3; TRBD2 matches 9 bases. From germline, CDR1 is WNHNN and CDR2 SYGVQD (reference sequence). The length of the CDR3 is 16 residues. V was clipped by 7 bases and J by 4 bases; unmatched bases: 12. CDR3 nucleotide sequence: TGCGCCAGCACCTCTCGCGGGAGGGCTCCGTCAGATACGCAGTATTTT. Translated: CASTSRGRAPSDTQYF.

This rearrangement joins TRBV29-1 to TRBJ2-1, with 8 bases that match TRBD2. The germline CDR1 and CDR2 sequences are SQVTM and ANQGSEA. V shed 3 bases, J shed 7 bases, and the junction held 5 bases outside the gene matches. The CDR3 is 13 residues long. The CDR3 nucleotides read TGCAGCGTTGATAGAGCTAGCGGGAATGAGCAGTTCTTC. Its translation is CSVDRASGNEQFF.

This clone was seen only once. V and J are TRBV15 and TRBJ2-2; D remains unclear. CDR3 length: 15 amino acids. CDR1 and CDR2 (germline): LNHNV, YYDKDF (reference sequence). V dropped 1 base and J dropped 4 bases, with 10 bases sitting between them. The CDR3 protein is CATSRGVASTGELFF. In DNA form, the CDR3 reads TGTGCCACCAGCAGAGGAGTGGCATCCACCGGGGAGCTGTTTTTT.

This chain joins TRBV5-5 and TRBJ1-4; perhaps TRBD1 as D (5 bases). The V and J ends lost 2 bases and 7 bases respectively, with 12 bases between them. CDR3 size: 14 residues. Germline V gene data show CDR1 as SGHKS and CDR2 as YYEKEE (reference sequence). The CDR3 loop reads CASSFGGPSEKLFF. The CDR3 nucleotides read TGTGCCAGCAGCTTCGGGGGTCCTAGTGAAAAACTGTTTTTT.

The chain carries TRBV28 and TRBJ2-7; 11 bases line up with TRBD2. V dropped 1 base and J dropped 2; count of bases not matched to a gene: 1. The CDR3 is 15 amino acids. CDR1 MDHEN and CDR2 SYDVKM come from the germline V gene. CDR3 sequence: CASSLLAGGTYEQYF. In DNA form, the CDR3 reads TGTGCCAGCAGTTTATTAGCGGGAGGGACCTACGAGCAGTACTTC.

CDR3 DNA: TGTGCCAGCAGTGGACTAGCGGAGCTCTACGAGCAGTACTTC. It specifies CASSGLAELYEQYF. The genes are TRBV27 and TRBJ2-7; the match to TRBD2 covers 10 bases. The V gene end was trimmed by 5 bases and the J gene end by 3 bases; junction bases not matched to a gene: 4. CDR1 and CDR2 from the germline V gene are MNHEY and SMNVEV (reference sequence). The CDR3 consists of 14 residues.

The chain couples TRBV27 to TRBJ1-2, with 8 bases lining up with TRBD1. Trimming cost V 6 bases and J 4 bases; bases outside gene matches: 7. This CDR3 has 14 amino acids. Germline V CDR1 and CDR2: MNHEY, SMNVEV (reference sequence). CDR3 protein: CASRGTGGGYGYTF. The CDR3 DNA is TGTGCCAGCAGAGGGACAGGCGGGGGCTATGGCTACACCTTC.

The chain recombines TRBV5-1 with TRBJ1-4; tentatively, D is TRBD1 (5 bases). Germline lookup yields CDR1 SGHRS and CDR2 YFSETQ. Between the trimmed V and J ends, which lost 0 bases and 4 bases, there was a span of 10 bases. This CDR3 comprises 15 residues. The CDR3 DNA follows: TGCGCCAGCAGCTTGGGACAGCCAAATAATGAAAAACTGTTTTTT. Translated: CASSLGQPNNEKLFF.

The chain employs TRBV9 and TRBJ2-1, with 8 nucleotides matching TRBD2. The CDR3 length is 12 residues. Losses at the gene ends were 6 bases for V and 9 bases for J; bases not matched to a gene: 5. The germline V gene has CDR1 SGDLS and CDR2 YYNGEE. The CDR3 DNA sequence: TGTGCCAGCAATATTCGGGGGGGTGAGCAGTTCTTC. Amino acid sequence: CASNIRGGEQFF. Full variable domain (rest looked up from reference TRBV9 and TRBJ2-1): DSGVTQTPKHLITATGQRVTLRCSPRSGDLSVYWYQQSLDQGLQFLIQYYNGEERAKGNILERFSAQQFPDLHSELNLSSLELGDSALYFCASNIRGGEQFFGPGTRLTVL.

For this clone: The identical CDR3 is also encoded by other nucleotide sequences in the sample. The genes are TRBV11-3 and TRBJ2-1, with a weak D call TRBD2 (6 bases). Germline V CDR1 and CDR2: SGHNT, YENEEA. V was shortened by 1 base and J by 1 base, with 8 bases between the two germline ends. The CDR3 length is 15 residues. The CDR3 reads CASSLGRGSYNEQFF. The CDR3 coding sequence is TGTGCCAGCAGCTTAGGGCGGGGTTCCTACAATGAGCAGTTCTTC.

On this clone itself: Other DNA sequences in the sample encode the same CDR3. V gene TRBV6-6 combines with J gene TRBJ1-5, with no clear D. Trimming shortened V by 0 bases and J by 2 bases, and 5 bases separated the two germline ends. The CDR3 covers 14 residues. Germline V gene data show CDR1 as MNHNY and CDR2 as SVGAGI (reference sequence). This CDR3 reads CASSYSGGNQPQHF. As DNA, the CDR3 is TGTGCCAGCAGTTACTCCGGGGGCAATCAGCCCCAGCATTTT.

This chain connects TRBV5-4 to TRBJ1-1; no clear D. The CDR3 extends over 14 amino acids. CDR1 and CDR2 from the germline V gene are SGHNT and YYREEE (reference sequence). Trimming removed 1 base from V and 10 bases from J, with 17 bases in between. CDR3 in amino acids: CASSLLRDRHPAFF. CDR3 DNA sequence: TGTGCCAGCAGCTTGTTAAGGGATAGGCACCCAGCTTTCTTT.

The J gene is TRBJ2-5, the V gene TRBV25-1; D ambiguous. The tail of the sequence fits TRBJ2-7 better, so the J call may be wrong. The germline gives CDR1 MGHDK, CDR2 SYGVNS. The CDR3 spans 14 residues. CDR3 protein: CASSGRDLAYEQYF. Written as DNA, the CDR3 is TGTGCCAGCAGTGGTCGCGATTTAGCCTACGAGCAGTACTTC.

V usage is TRBV6-5 and J usage is TRBJ1-1; D possibly corresponds to TRBD1 (6 bases). Germline-derived CDR1 and CDR2 are MNHEY and SVGAGI. Trimming took 2 bases from V and 5 from J, leaving 12 bases between them. This CDR3 has 14 residues. The CDR3 region is CASSYERTDTEAFF. CDR3 coding DNA: TGTGCCAGCAGTTACGAAAGGACAGATACTGAAGCTTTCTTT.

This clone was detected once. This rearrangement joins TRBV27 to TRBJ2-2, with 7 bases matching TRBD2. V gave up 5 bases and J gave up 2 bases; unmatched junction bases: 2. Germline V gene data show CDR1 as MNHEY and CDR2 as SMNVEV (reference sequence). The CDR3 covers 14 residues. CDR3 sequence: CASSREVNTGELFF. The CDR3 bases are TGTGCCAGCAGTCGGGAGGTTAACACCGGGGAGCTGTTTTTT.

The chain recombines TRBV28 with TRBJ2-7; no reliable D call. Trimming took off 6 bases at V and 3 bases at J, with 18 bases between the two ends. The CDR3 extends over 15 amino acids. Germline loops: CDR1 MDHEN, CDR2 SYDVKM. CDR3 sequence: CASRPTSHLYYEQYF. CDR3 nucleotide sequence: TGTGCCAGCAGGCCGACCTCACATTTATACTACGAGCAGTACTTC. Together with reference TRBV28 and TRBJ2-7, the CDR3 gives the full variable domain: DVKVTQSSRYLVKRTGEKVFLECVQDMDHENMFWYRQDPGLGLRLIYFSYDVKMKEKGDIPEGYSVSREKKERFSLILESASTNQTSMYLCASRPTSHLYYEQYFGPGTRLTVT.

The rearrangement links TRBV5-1 to TRBJ2-1; a weak D match, TRBD2 (6 bases). V was shortened by 0 bases and J by 7 bases, with 14 bases between the two germline ends. The CDR3 has 15 amino acids. The germline V gene has CDR1 SGHRS and CDR2 YFSETQ. The CDR3 region is CASSLDPDRGNEQFF. In DNA, the CDR3 is TGCGCCAGCAGCTTGGACCCTGACCGGGGGAATGAGCAGTTCTTC.

This chain links TRBV19 with TRBJ2-4; D gene ambiguous. The CDR3 has 17 amino acids. Per germline, CDR1 LNHDA and CDR2 SQIVND (reference sequence). V lost 0 bases and J 0 bases, leaving 12 bases between the germline ends. CDR3 coding DNA: TGTGCCAGTAGTATAGAGGTGGGGATTCTAGCCAAAAACATTCAGTACTTC. Its protein product is CASSIEVGILAKNIQYF.

This clone was detected once. The J gene is TRBJ2-7, the V gene TRBV6-5, with TRBD1 as a possible D gene (6 bases). CDR3 length: 14 amino acids. The germline gives CDR1 MNHEY, CDR2 SVGAGI. Trimming cost V 6 bases and J 5 bases, with 17 bases left between them. CDR3 sequence: CASSPDSDSHEQYF. In DNA, the CDR3 is TGTGCCAGCAGCCCGGACAGCGATTCCCACGAGCAGTACTTC.

The chain uses TRBV29-1 and TRBJ2-5, with TRBD1 matching over 7 bases. The end of the DNA aligns better with TRBJ2-7, so the J call may be wrong. Germline CDR1 is SQVTM and CDR2 is ANQGSEA. The CDR3 contains 15 residues. The CDR3 spells CSVKKQGTRYYEQYF. The CDR3 nucleotides read TGCAGCGTAAAAAAACAGGGGACGCGCTACTACGAGCAGTACTTC.

The chain couples TRBV6-1 to TRBJ2-2, with unresolved D. The CDR3 consists of 12 residues. The germline V and J ends were trimmed by 5 bases and 4 bases, with 5 bases remaining between them. Germline values: CDR1 MNHNS, CDR2 SASEGT. The CDR3 region is CASSYSTGELFF. As DNA, the CDR3 is TGTGCCAGCAGTTATTCCACCGGGGAGCTGTTTTTT.

The CDR3 is CASSLEVRNHGYTF. The DNA for the CDR3 is TGTGCCAGCAGCTTAGAAGTCCGGAACCATGGCTACACCTTC. This chain uses TRBV7-9 with TRBJ1-2, with no clear D. The CDR3 consists of 14 residues. Germline V CDR1 and CDR2: SEHNR, FQNEAQ (reference sequence). V lost 1 base, J lost 6 bases, and 12 bases lay in between.